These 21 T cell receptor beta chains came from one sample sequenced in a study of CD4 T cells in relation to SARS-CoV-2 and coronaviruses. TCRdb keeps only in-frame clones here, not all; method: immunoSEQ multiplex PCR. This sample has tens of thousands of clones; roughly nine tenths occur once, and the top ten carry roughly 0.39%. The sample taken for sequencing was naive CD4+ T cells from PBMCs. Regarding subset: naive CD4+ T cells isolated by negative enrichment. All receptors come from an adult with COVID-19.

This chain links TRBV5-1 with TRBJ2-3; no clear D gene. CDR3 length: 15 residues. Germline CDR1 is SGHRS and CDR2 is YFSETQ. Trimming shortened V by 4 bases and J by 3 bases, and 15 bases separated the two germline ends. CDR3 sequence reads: CASSPTSRVTDTQYF. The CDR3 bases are TGCGCCAGCAGCCCCACCAGCCGGGTGACAGATACGCAGTATTTT.

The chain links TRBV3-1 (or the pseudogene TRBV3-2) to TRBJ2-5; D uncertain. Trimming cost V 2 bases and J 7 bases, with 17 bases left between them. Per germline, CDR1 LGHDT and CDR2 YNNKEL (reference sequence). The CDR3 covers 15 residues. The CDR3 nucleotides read TGTGCCAGCAGCCAACTCGTGTCGATAGCTGTGACCCAGTACTTC. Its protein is CASSQLVSIAVTQYF.

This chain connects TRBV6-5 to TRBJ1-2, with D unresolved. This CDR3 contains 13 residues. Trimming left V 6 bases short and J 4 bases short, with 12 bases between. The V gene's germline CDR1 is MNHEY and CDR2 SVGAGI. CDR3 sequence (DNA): TGTGCCAGCAGGGGCTCTTTGGGCTATGGCTACACCTTC. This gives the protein CASRGSLGYGYTF.

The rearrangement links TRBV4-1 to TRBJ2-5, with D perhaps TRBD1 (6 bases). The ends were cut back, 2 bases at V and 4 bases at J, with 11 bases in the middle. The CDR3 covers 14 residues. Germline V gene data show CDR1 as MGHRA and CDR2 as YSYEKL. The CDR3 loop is CASSQRTVSETQYF. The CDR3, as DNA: TGCGCCAGCAGCCAACGGACAGTTTCAGAGACCCAGTACTTC.

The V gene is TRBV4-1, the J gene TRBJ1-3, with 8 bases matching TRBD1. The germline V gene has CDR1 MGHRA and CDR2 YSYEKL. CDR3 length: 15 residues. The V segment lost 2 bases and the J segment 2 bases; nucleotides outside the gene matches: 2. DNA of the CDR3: TGCGCCAGCAGCCAACCGACAGGGGCTGGAAACACCATATATTTT. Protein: CASSQPTGAGNTIYF.

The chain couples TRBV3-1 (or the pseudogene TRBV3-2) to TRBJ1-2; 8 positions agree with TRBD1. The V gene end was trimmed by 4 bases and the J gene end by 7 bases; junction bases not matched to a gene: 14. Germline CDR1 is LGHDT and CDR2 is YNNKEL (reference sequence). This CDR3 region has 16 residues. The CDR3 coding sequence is TGTGCCAGCAGCCGGAACTATAGGACAGGGAGGGGTGGCTACACCTTC. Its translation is CASSRNYRTGRGGYTF.

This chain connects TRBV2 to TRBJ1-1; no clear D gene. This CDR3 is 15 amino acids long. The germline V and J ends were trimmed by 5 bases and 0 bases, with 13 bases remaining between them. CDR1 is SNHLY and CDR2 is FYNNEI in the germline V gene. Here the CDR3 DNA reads TGTGCCAGCAGTCCCCGGACGGCTCTGAACACTGAAGCTTTCTTT. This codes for CASSPRTALNTEAFF.

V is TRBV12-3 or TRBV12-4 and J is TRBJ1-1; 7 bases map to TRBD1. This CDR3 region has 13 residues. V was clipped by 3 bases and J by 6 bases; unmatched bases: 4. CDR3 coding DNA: TGTGCCAGCAGTTTCTATGGACAGGCTGAAGCTTTCTTT. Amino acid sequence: CASSFYGQAEAFF.

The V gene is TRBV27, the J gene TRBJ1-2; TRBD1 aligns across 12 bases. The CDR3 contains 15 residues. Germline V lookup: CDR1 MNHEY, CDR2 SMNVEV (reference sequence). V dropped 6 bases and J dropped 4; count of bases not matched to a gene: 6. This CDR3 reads CASRASGQGAYGYTF. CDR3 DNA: TGTGCCAGCAGAGCCTCGGGACAGGGGGCCTATGGCTACACCTTC.

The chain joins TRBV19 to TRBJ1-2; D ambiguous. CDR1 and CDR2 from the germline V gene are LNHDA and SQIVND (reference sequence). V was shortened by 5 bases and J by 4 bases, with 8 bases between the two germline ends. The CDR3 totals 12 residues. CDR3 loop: CASSSDFYGYTF. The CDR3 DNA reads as TGTGCCAGTAGTTCGGATTTCTATGGCTACACCTTC.

The CDR3 here is CASSLRLGETQYF. The CDR3 DNA reads as TGTGCCAGCAGCTTACGGTTAGGAGAGACCCAGTACTTC. The chain links TRBV7-9 to TRBJ2-5; no clear D. Germline V CDR1 and CDR2: SEHNR, FQNEAQ (reference sequence). The germline V and J ends were trimmed by 2 bases and 4 bases, with 8 bases remaining between them. The CDR3 covers 13 residues.

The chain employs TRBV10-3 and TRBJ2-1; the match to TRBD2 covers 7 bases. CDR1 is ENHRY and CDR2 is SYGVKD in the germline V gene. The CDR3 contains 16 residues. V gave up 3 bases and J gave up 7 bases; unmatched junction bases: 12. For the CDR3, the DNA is TGTGCCATCAGTGACCCCGGGGGGACTCCTAGAAATGAGCAGTTCTTC. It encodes CAISDPGGTPRNEQFF.

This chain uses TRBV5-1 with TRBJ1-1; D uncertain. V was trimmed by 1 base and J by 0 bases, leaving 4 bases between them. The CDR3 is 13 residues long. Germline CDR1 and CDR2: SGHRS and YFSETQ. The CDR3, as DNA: TGCGCCAGCAGCTTGCGACTGAACACTGAAGCTTTCTTT. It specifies CASSLRLNTEAFF.

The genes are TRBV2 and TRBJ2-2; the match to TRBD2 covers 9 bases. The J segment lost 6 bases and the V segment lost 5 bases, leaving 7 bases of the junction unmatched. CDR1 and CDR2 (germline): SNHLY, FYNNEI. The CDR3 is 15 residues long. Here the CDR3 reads CASSPLREGAGELFF. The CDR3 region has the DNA TGTGCCAGCAGTCCTTTGCGGGAGGGCGCCGGGGAGCTGTTTTTT.

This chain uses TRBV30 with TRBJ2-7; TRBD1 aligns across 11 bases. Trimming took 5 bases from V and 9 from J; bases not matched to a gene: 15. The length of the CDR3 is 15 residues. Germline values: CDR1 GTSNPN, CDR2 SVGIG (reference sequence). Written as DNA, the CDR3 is TGTGCCTGGGTTTTCGCCGGGACAGGGGGTGTCGGGCAGTACTTC. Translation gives CAWVFAGTGGVGQYF.

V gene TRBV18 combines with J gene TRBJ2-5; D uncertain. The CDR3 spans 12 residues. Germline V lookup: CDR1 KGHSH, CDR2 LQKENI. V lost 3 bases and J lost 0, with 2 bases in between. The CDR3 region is CASSPNQETQYF. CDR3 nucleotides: TGTGCCAGCTCACCCAACCAAGAGACCCAGTACTTC.

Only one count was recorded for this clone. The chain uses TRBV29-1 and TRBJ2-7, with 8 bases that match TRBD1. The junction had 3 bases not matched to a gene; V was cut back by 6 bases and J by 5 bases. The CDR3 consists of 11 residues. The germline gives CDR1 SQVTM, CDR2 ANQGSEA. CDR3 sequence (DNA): TGCAGCGTGGGACAGGTTAACGAGCAGTACTTC. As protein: CSVGQVNEQYF.

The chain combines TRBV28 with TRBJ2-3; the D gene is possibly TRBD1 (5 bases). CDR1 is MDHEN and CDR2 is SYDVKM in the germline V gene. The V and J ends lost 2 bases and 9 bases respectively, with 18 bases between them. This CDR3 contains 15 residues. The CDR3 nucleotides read TGTGCCAGCAGTTTAAGGGGCCCGCTAAAGCTAACGCAGTATTTT. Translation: CASSLRGPLKLTQYF.

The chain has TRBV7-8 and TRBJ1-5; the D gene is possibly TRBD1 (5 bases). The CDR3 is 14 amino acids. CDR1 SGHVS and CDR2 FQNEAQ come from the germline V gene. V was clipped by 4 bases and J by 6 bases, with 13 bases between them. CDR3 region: CASSWGRVSQPQHF. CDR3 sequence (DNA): TGTGCCAGCAGCTGGGGCAGGGTGAGTCAGCCCCAGCATTTT.

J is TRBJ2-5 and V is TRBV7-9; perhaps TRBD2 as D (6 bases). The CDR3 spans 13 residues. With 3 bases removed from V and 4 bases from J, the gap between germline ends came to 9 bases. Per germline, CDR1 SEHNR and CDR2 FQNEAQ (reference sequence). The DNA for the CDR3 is TGTGCCAGCAGCTTTTCGCGGGGAGAGACCCAGTACTTC. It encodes CASSFSRGETQYF.

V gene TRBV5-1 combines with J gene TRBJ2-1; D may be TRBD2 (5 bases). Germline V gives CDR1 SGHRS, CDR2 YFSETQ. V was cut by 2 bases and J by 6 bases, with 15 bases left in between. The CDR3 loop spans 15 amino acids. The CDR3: CASSFGRALFNEQFF. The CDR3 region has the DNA TGCGCCAGCAGCTTTGGGCGGGCCCTCTTCAATGAGCAGTTCTTC. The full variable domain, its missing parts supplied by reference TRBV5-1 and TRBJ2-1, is KAGVTQTPRYLIKTRGQQVTLSCSPISGHRSVSWYQQTPGQGLQFLFEYFSETQRNKGNFPGRFSGRQFSNSRSEMNVSTLELGDSALYLCASSFGRALFNEQFFGPGTRLTVL.